The TCR beta chain described here comes from a study of cytomegalovirus exposure and HLA in healthy donors. The CDR3 totals 13 residues. CDR1 and CDR2 from the germline V gene are SNHLY and FYNNEI. V dropped 8 bases and J dropped 0; count of bases not matched to a gene: 4. The primer mix had 60 Vbeta and 13 Jbeta primers. TCRdb's copy holds only in-frame clones and misses some; the assay was immunoSEQ multiplex PCR. The sample comprises around 150,000 clones, around three quarters of which are singletons, and about 2.2% rests with the top ten. V gene TRBV2 combines with J gene TRBJ2-7, with 7 bases that match TRBD2. Sample: PBMCs. This TCR came from a man under 40 in good health and CMV-seronegative. Here the CDR3 reads CASLGLYSYEQYF. For the CDR3, the DNA is TGTGCCAGCCTGGGACTATACTCCTACGAGCAGTACTTC. The full variable domain, completed using reference TRBV2 and TRBJ2-7, is EPEVTQTPSHQVTQMGQEVILRCVPISNHLYFYWYRQILGQKVEFLVSFYNNEISEKSEIFDDQFSVERPDGSNFTLKIRSTKLEDSAMYFCASLGLYSYEQYFGPGTRLTVT.